This T cell receptor (beta chain) is from a study of T cells in Graves' hyperthyroidism and ophthalmopathy. Study conclusions and caveats: A model of 13 V-J pairs discriminated ophthalmopathy from stable hyperthyroidism. Most thyroid clonotypes expanded above 0.001 were also detected in blood.

TCR beta CDR3 region amplification was performed from RNA transcripts. Primed by the HTBI set, a first-round RT-PCR was run on the TCR CDR3. TCRdb re-called the multiplex PCR reads with MiXCR, one entry per CDR3 protein. The profile covers hundreds of thousands of distinct CDR3 sequences, with just over 45% appearing a single time and approximately 8.2% taken by the ten largest. The definition of stable Graves' hyperthyroidism was no ophthalmopathy progression within 18 months. Recently diagnosed hyperthyroidism of less than 2 months' duration affected patients aged 18 to 65. This CDR3 region has 14 residues. V lost 6 bases and J 1 base, leaving 14 bases between the germline ends. Germline V gene lookup returns CDR1 SQVTM and CDR2 ANQGSEA. This clonotype showed up just once. Its target is not known.

V is TRBV29-1 and J is TRBJ2-3; TRBD2 might be the D (6 bases). The sequence came from a woman aged 18-29 years with Graves' hyperthyroidism. The sample was peripheral blood or thyroid tissue (not recorded which). The CDR3 sequence is CSVTSSAGTDTQYF. CDR3 nucleotide sequence: TGCAGCGTGACGTCTAGCGCGGGCACAGATACGCAGTATTTT.